The 9 T cell receptor beta chains in this list originate from one sample, sequenced in a study of CD8+CD57+ T cells in acquired aplastic anemia. The authors sequenced patients whose flow cytometry had shown CD8+CD57+ cell expansion. CDR3 and TCR beta VDJ profiling relied on genomic DNA as the template. A single record per CDR3 protein comes from TCRdb applying MiXCR to the reads. The data hold roughly 250,000 distinct CDR3 sequences, with approximately 80% observed a single time. Sequencing used sorted CD4+, CD8+, or CD8+CD57+ T cells (not recorded which) from PBMCs. All receptors come from a human donor with aplastic anemia.

Concerning this clonotype: The DNA is left out, because the CDR3 cannot be placed on it with certainty; the CDR3 is given as TCRdb lists it. The CDR3 loop reads CASGVGEADTQYFVPF. This sequence joins TRBV2 and TRBJ1-6. The CDR3 has 16 residues if both end residues are counted. In germline, CDR1 is SNHLY, CDR2 FYNNEI.

J is TRBJ1-1 and V is TRBV11-3; no reliable D call. With 2 bases removed from V and 11 bases from J, the gap between germline ends came to 12 bases. The CDR3 consists of 12 residues. In germline, CDR1 is SGHNT, CDR2 YENEEA. CDR3 residues: CASSLQVSEAFF. DNA of the CDR3: TGTGCCAGCAGCTTACAAGTGAGCGAGGCTTTCTTT.

This clonotype appeared a few times. V gene TRBV10-3 combines with J gene TRBJ1-2; 7 bases align to TRBD1. V lost 0 bases and J lost 4; bases outside the gene matches: 2. This CDR3 comprises 14 residues. Germline lookup yields CDR1 ENHRY and CDR2 SYGVKD. The CDR3 sequence is CAISESGQLYGYTF. CDR3 sequence (DNA): TGTGCCATCAGTGAGTCGGGACAGCTCTATGGCTACACCTTC.

In this sample, this clonotype turned up a few times. This may be a read error: a much more frequent sequence differs by one nucleotide. This chain joins TRBV9 and TRBJ2-3; TRBD1 is a possible D gene (7 bases). This CDR3 is 14 amino acids long. CDR1 and CDR2 (germline): SGDLS, YYNGEE. In DNA, the CDR3 is TGTGCCAGCAGCGGGGGGGACCGACAGGGAAGAAACAATTTT. Translated: CASSGGDRQGRNNF.

V usage is TRBV7-8 and J usage is TRBJ2-1; 9 bases map to TRBD1. The V and J ends lost 5 bases and 6 bases, in that order; junction bases with no gene match: 8. The length of the CDR3 is 15 residues. Germline V gene lookup returns CDR1 SGHVS and CDR2 FQNEAQ. The CDR3 DNA reads TGTGCCAGCAGCGAAGAAGGACAGGGGTCCAATGAGCAGTTCTTC. It yields the protein CASSEEGQGSNEQFF.

The chain employs TRBV7-9 and TRBJ2-3; 9 bases match TRBD2. Unmatched junction bases numbered 11, after V lost 3 bases and J lost 13 bases. The CDR3 spans 14 residues. Germline-derived CDR1 and CDR2 are SEHNR and FQNEAQ (reference sequence). CDR3 bases: TGTGCCAGCAGCTTTGAAGGAAGCGGGGGGAGCGAGTATTTT. Its translation is CASSFEGSGGSEYF.

This clonotype was seen a few times. V and J are TRBV7-3 and TRBJ2-7, with D perhaps TRBD2 (6 bases). CDR3 length: 18 amino acids. V was cut by 6 bases and J by 4 bases, with 28 bases left in between. CDR1 is SGHTA and CDR2 is FQGTGA in the germline V gene. Written as DNA, the CDR3 is TGTGCCAGCAGTTCTCGCGGGACTTGGGGAGAGACCCAGTACGAGCAGTACGTC. Its translation is CASSSRGTWGETQYEQYV.

The CDR3 nucleotides read TGTGCCAGCAGTCTGGGACGGGGAGCCTACGGCTACAAGTTCTTC. It encodes CASSLGRGAYGYKFF. The chain employs TRBV9 and TRBJ2-1; D tentatively reads TRBD1 or TRBD2 (5 bases each). Germline assignment: CDR1 SGDLS and CDR2 YYNGEE. This CDR3 has 15 amino acids. Trimming pared 5 bases from V and 14 bases from J, leaving 26 bases between.

This clonotype was found once. This chain connects TRBV15 to TRBJ2-1, with TRBD1 identical over 8 bases. The germline V gene has CDR1 LNHNV and CDR2 YYDKDF (reference sequence). There are 15 residues in the CDR3. Trimming took 0 bases from V and 7 from J; bases not matched to a gene: 5. CDR3 residues: CATSRDKQGGNEQFF. CDR3 nucleotide sequence: TGTGCCACCAGCAGAGATAAACAGGGGGGTAATGAGCAGTTCTTC.